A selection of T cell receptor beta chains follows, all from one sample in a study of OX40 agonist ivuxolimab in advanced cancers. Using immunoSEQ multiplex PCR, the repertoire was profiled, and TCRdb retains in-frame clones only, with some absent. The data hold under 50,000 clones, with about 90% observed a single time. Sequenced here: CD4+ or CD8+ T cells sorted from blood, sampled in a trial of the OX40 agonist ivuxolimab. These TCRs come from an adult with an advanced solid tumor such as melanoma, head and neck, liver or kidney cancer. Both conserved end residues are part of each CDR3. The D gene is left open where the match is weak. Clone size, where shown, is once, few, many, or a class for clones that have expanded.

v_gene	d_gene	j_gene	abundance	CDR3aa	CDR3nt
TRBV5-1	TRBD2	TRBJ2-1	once	CASSPIRTSGNSQFF	TGCGCCAGCAGCCCAATCCGGACTAGCGGGAACTCGCAGTTCTTC
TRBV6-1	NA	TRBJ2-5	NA	CASTDRTNQETQYF	TGTGCCAGCACCGATAGGACCAACCAAGAGACCCAGTACTTC
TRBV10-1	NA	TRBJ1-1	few	CASSEGLNTEAFF	TGCGCCAGCAGTGAAGGGCTGAACACTGAAGCTTTCTTT
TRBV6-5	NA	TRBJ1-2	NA	CASRYTATYGYTF	TGTGCCAGCAGGTATACAGCGACCTATGGCTACACCTTC
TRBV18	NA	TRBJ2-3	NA	CASSPSNGGDTQYF	TGTGCCAGCTCACCGAGTAACGGGGGAGATACGCAGTATTTT
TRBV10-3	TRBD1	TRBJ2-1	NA	CAISESRDRSFHEQFF	TGTGCCATCAGTGAGTCACGGGACAGGTCTTTCCATGAGCAGTTCTTC
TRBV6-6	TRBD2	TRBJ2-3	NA	CASRTSGSGSDTQYF	TGTGCCAGTCGGACTAGCGGGAGTGGGTCGGATACGCAGTATTTT
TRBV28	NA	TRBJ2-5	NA	CASSFPGGRGSETQYF	TGTGCCAGCAGTTTCCCTGGGGGCCGGGGCTCAGAGACCCAGTACTTC
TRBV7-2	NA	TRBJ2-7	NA	CASSLGTGYEQYF	TGTGCCAGCAGCTTAGGTACAGGATACGAGCAGTACTTC
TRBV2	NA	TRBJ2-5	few	CASRSSAVETQYF	TGTGCCAGCCGATCTAGCGCGGTGGAGACCCAGTACTTC
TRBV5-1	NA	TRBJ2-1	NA	CASSLFIRIAAYNEQFF	TGCGCCAGCAGCTTGTTCATAAGGATAGCGGCCTACAATGAGCAGTTCTTC
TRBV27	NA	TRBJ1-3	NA	CASSLSHPGTIGNTIYF	TGTGCCAGCAGTTTATCCCACCCGGGGACAATCGGAAACACCATATATTTT
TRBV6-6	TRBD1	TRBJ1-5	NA	CASSYSTGGNQPQHF	TGTGCCAGCAGTTACTCGACAGGGGGTAATCAGCCCCAGCATTTT
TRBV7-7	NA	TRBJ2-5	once	CASSHRRQETQYF	TGTGCCAGCAGCCATAGAAGGCAGGAGACCCAGTACTTC
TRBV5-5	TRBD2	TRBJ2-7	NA	CASSLTGTSGSYEQYF	TGTGCCAGCAGTTTAACCGGGACTAGCGGGTCCTACGAGCAGTACTTC
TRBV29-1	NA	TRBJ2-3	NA	CMGQRTDTQYF	TGCATGGGACAACGGACAGATACGCAGTATTTT
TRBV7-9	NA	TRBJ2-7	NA	CASSSDTKGEQYF	TGTGCCAGCAGCTCGGACACGAAAGGAGAGCAGTACTTC
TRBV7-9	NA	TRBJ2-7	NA	CASSLDGPYEQYF	TGTGCCAGCAGCTTAGATGGGCCCTACGAGCAGTACTTC
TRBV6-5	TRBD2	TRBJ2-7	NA	CASSYYRTSSYEQYF	TGTGCCAGCAGTTACTATAGGACTAGCTCCTACGAGCAGTACTTC
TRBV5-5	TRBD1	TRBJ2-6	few	CASSPGQGVFSGANVLTF	TGTGCCAGCAGCCCGGGACAGGGGGTTTTCTCTGGGGCCAACGTCCTGACTTTC
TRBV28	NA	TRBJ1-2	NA	CASSGVSYNYGYTF	TGTGCCAGCTCCGGGGTCAGTTATAACTATGGCTACACCTTC
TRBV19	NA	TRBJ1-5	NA	CASSIPIRGQPQHF	TGTGCCAGTAGTATACCCATACGAGGTCAGCCCCAGCATTTT
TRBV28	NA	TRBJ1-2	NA	CASSVRAVAYGYTF	TGTGCCAGCAGTGTCCGGGCAGTGGCCTATGGCTACACCTTC
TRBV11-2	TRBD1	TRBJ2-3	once	CASSWGQGSWDTQYF	TGTGCCAGCAGCTGGGGACAGGGGAGCTGGGATACGCAGTATTTT
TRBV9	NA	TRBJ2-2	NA	CASSVRLGSGTGELFF	TGTGCCAGCAGCGTTAGACTAGGGTCGGGCACCGGGGAGCTGTTTTTT
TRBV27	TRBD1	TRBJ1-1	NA	CASSAYRGYTEAFF	TGTGCCAGCAGTGCCTACAGGGGATACACTGAAGCTTTCTTT
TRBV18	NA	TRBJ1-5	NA	CASSPFIEGGNQPQHF	TGTGCCAGCTCACCCTTTATTGAGGGCGGCAATCAGCCCCAGCATTTT
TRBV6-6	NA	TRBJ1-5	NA	CASSYQHGQPQHF	TGTGCCAGCAGTTACCAGCACGGACAGCCCCAGCATTTT
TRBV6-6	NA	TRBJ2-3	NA	CASILPGTDTQYF	TGTGCCAGCATTTTGCCTGGGACAGATACGCAGTATTTT
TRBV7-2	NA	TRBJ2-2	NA	CASSLSRSTGELFF	TGTGCCAGCAGCTTATCTCGGTCCACCGGGGAGCTGTTTTTT
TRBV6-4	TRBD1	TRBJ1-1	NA	CASSPDRVNTEAFF	TGTGCCAGCAGCCCAGACAGGGTGAACACTGAAGCTTTCTTT
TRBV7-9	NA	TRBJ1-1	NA	CASSIWTGGTEAFF	TGTGCCAGCAGTATCTGGACGGGCGGAACTGAAGCTTTCTTT
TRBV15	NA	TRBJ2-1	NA	CATSRVFSYNEQFF	TGTGCCACCAGCAGAGTCTTTTCCTACAATGAGCAGTTCTTC
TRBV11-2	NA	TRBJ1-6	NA	CASSPDQVSYNSPLHF	TGTGCCAGCAGCCCAGATCAGGTTTCCTATAATTCACCCCTCCACTTT
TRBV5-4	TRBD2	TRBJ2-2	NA	CASSKGKGLAGVGTGELFF	TGTGCCAGCAGTAAAGGGAAAGGACTAGCGGGAGTAGGCACCGGGGAGCTGTTTTTT
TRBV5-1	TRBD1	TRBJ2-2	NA	CASSRPGRTGTGELFF	TGCGCCAGCAGCCGCCCCGGAAGGACAGGCACCGGGGAGCTGTTTTTT
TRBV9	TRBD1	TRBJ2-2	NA	CASSALTGYSTGELFF	TGTGCCAGCAGCGCCCTGACAGGGTACTCCACCGGGGAGCTGTTTTTT
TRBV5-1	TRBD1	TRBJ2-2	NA	CASSSGQGTTGELFF	TGCGCCAGCAGCTCGGGACAGGGCACCACCGGGGAGCTGTTTTTT
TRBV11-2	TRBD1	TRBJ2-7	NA	CASSLDGTGGSNYEQYF	TGTGCCAGCAGCTTAGATGGGACAGGGGGTTCCAACTACGAGCAGTACTTC
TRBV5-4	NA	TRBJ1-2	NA	CASSLAVGSANYGYTF	TGTGCCAGCAGCTTGGCGGTGGGGTCAGCTAACTATGGCTACACCTTC
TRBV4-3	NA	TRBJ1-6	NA	CASSLERNSPLHF	TGCGCCAGCAGCCTTGAAAGGAATTCACCCCTCCACTTT
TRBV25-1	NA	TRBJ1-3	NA	CASRDRVSGNTIYF	TGTGCCAGCAGGGACAGAGTCTCTGGAAACACCATATATTTT
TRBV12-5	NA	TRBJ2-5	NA	CASGQVTETQYF	TGTGCTAGTGGTCAGGTCACAGAGACCCAGTACTTC
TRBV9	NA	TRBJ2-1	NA	CASQRGFDEQFF	TGTGCCTCCCAACGGGGATTCGATGAGCAGTTCTTC
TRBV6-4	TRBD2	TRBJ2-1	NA	CASSPTGTSGSVRTYNEQFF	TGTGCCAGCAGTCCCACCGGGACTAGCGGGAGTGTACGGACCTACAATGAGCAGTTCTTC
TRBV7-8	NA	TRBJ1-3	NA	CAGSPGTSGNTIYF	TGTGCCGGCAGCCCCGGTACTTCTGGAAACACCATATATTTT
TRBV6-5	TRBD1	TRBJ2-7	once	CASSYTRQGFYEQYF	TGTGCCAGCAGTTACACACGACAGGGGTTCTACGAGCAGTACTTC
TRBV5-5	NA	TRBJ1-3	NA	CASRGRGDGYSGNTIYF	TGTGCCAGCAGGGGGCGAGGGGACGGATACTCTGGAAACACCATATATTTT